These 2 T cell receptor beta chains originate from one sample sequenced in a study of T cells after posttransplantation cyclophosphamide. Cyclophosphamide on days +3 and +4 followed busulfan-fludarabine conditioning and a marrow graft. Sequencing used immunoSEQ multiplex PCR; TCRdb keeps in-frame clones, though not all of them. The repertoire shows 24,000 or so clones, none seen only once; the top ten take about 2%. The sample consisted of PBMCs, taken after allogeneic stem cell transplant with posttransplant cyclophosphamide. Every receptor here comes from a male patient aged 18 to 29 who received an allogeneic stem cell transplant from a related donor, was CMV-positive, and had no GVHD. The graft donor may have given rise to some T cells.

In its sample, this clone was seen many times. The V call is TRBV13, the J call TRBJ2-7, with TRBD1 identical over 7 bases. From germline, CDR1 is PRHDT and CDR2 FYEKMQ (reference sequence). Trimming at V came to 5 bases and at J to 5 bases, leaving 12 bases not matched to a gene. This CDR3 spans 15 amino acids. CDR3 DNA sequence: TGTGCCAGCAGCCCCCGACAGGGTCTGTCCGACGAGCAGTACTTC. Translation gives CASSPRQGLSDEQYF.

The sample holds many counts of this clone. CDR3 sequence: CASSEIREIPGELFF. The CDR3 bases are TGTGCCAGCAGTGAAATACGGGAGATCCCCGGGGAGCTGTTTTTT. The chain is built from TRBV6-4 and TRBJ2-2; D may be TRBD2 (6 bases). The CDR3 has 15 residues. Germline CDR1 reads MRHNA; CDR2 reads SNTAGT. V shed 3 bases and J shed 6 bases, with 14 bases lying between them.